This TCR beta chain originates from a study of cytomegalovirus exposure and HLA in healthy donors. Overall study results and limits: It was found in a later analysis that first-cohort TCR clusters tended to co-occur in the 120 validation repertoires. According to the study, 150 to 200 TCR beta chains were cytomegalovirus-associated.

Germline V gene lookup returns CDR1 PRHDT and CDR2 FYEKMQ (reference sequence). The CDR3 has 13 residues. V shed 1 base and J shed 3 bases, with 3 bases lying between them. The assay was immunoSEQ multiplex PCR, and TCRdb's table has in-frame clones only and misses some. The sample has 200,000 to 250,000 clones; approximately 87% are singletons. For this clone: Its matching antigen is unknown.

The donors were in the approximately 110-subject validation cohort; that cohort was separate from the roughly 730-subject first cohort. The specimen was PBMCs. This TCR came from a woman between 18 and 29 years old in good health and CMV-seronegative. The chain joins TRBV13 to TRBJ1-4; D remains ambiguous. The CDR3 region is CASSLVPNEKLFF. The CDR3 nucleotides read TGTGCCAGCAGCTTAGTTCCTAATGAAAAACTGTTTTTT.